This entry lists 29 T cell receptor beta chains sequenced from one sample in a study of CD8 T cells in Susac syndrome. The RNA input was roughly 0.45 to 1 ug, and it was reverse transcribed with random hexamers. TCRdb fed the immunoSEQ multiplex PCR reads into MiXCR, producing one record per CDR3 protein. The repertoire consists of more than 150,000 distinct CDR3 sequences, with more than 90% occurring once and the leading ten covering 0.098%. Sequenced input: CD4+ T cells from PBMCs. These receptors all come from a human donor with Susac syndrome.

This chain joins TRBV6-5 and TRBJ1-6; 9 bases agree with TRBD1. The CDR3 totals 15 residues. Losses at the gene ends were 6 bases for V and 6 bases for J; bases not matched to a gene: 6. Germline lookup yields CDR1 MNHEY and CDR2 SVGAGI. CDR3 nucleotides: TGTGCCAGCAGCCAAACAGGGGGCACTAATTCACCCCTCCACTTT. Protein sequence: CASSQTGGTNSPLHF.

The chain recombines TRBV19 with TRBJ2-3; 8 bases align to TRBD1. V was clipped by 10 bases and J by 2 bases; unmatched bases: 11. From germline, CDR1 is LNHDA and CDR2 SQIVND (reference sequence). This CDR3 is built from 15 residues. CDR3 region: CATPQGVGNTDTQYF. Written as DNA, the CDR3 is TGTGCCACCCCACAGGGGGTGGGGAACACAGATACGCAGTATTTT.

This chain joins TRBV20-1 and TRBJ1-6; 10 nucleotides agree with TRBD1. The CDR3 runs 15 residues. The germline CDR1 and CDR2 sequences are DFQATT and SNEGSKA (reference sequence). V shed 6 bases and J 10 bases; nucleotides not matched to a gene: 12. The CDR3 sequence is CSAPGTGEQGSPLHF. CDR3 nucleotide sequence: TGCAGTGCCCCCGGGACAGGGGAACAAGGCTCACCCCTCCACTTT.

The sample holds one count of this clonotype. The V call is TRBV7-2, the J call TRBJ2-7, with D possibly matching TRBD1 (5 bases). The CDR3 extends over 14 amino acids. Germline-derived CDR1 and CDR2 are SGHTA and FQGNSA. V shed 0 bases and J shed 5 bases, with 11 bases lying between them. Here the CDR3 reads CASSLAGKGDEQYF. Here the CDR3 DNA reads TGTGCCAGCAGCTTAGCTGGTAAAGGGGACGAGCAGTACTTC. Full variable domain (remainder filled in from reference TRBV7-2 and TRBJ2-7): GAGVSQSPSNKVTEKGKDVELRCDPISGHTALYWYRQSLGQGLEFLIYFQGNSAPDKSGLPSDRFSAERTGGSVSTLTIQRTQQEDSAVYLCASSLAGKGDEQYFGPGTRLTVT.

V is TRBV20-1 and J is TRBJ2-7, with 9 bases matching TRBD2. The CDR3 contains 15 residues. Germline V CDR1 and CDR2: DFQATT, SNEGSKA (reference sequence). V gave up 0 bases and J gave up 6 bases; unmatched junction bases: 9. CDR3 nucleotides: TGCAGTGCTAGAGATGTAGCGGGGGAGGTTGGCGAGCAGTACTTC. Translated, it gives CSARDVAGEVGEQYF.

The chain couples TRBV12-3 or TRBV12-4 to TRBJ1-6, with D possibly being TRBD1 (6 bases). CDR3 size: 14 residues. Trimming pared 1 base from V and 10 bases from J, leaving 11 bases between. CDR3 amino acids: CASSLEQGGSPLHF. The CDR3 region has the DNA TGTGCCAGCAGTTTAGAACAGGGAGGATCACCCCTCCACTTT.

The gene calls are TRBV30 and TRBJ2-1; 11 bases fit TRBD2. This CDR3 has 12 residues. Germline assignment: CDR1 GTSNPN and CDR2 SVGIG (reference sequence). Trimming at V came to 4 bases and at J to 7 bases, leaving 0 bases not matched to a gene. DNA of the CDR3: TGTGCCTGGACTAGCGGGGGGAATGAGCAGTTCTTC. Translation gives CAWTSGGNEQFF.

J is TRBJ2-5 and V is TRBV18; D is possibly TRBD2 (5 bases). The CDR3 is 14 amino acids. Between the trimmed V and J ends, which lost 2 bases and 5 bases, there was a span of 12 bases. Germline V CDR1 and CDR2: KGHSH, LQKENI. The CDR3 nucleotides read TGTGCCAGCTCACCAGTTGGAGGCGGGGAGACCCAGTACTTC. This encodes CASSPVGGGETQYF.

The gene calls are TRBV20-1 and TRBJ2-2, with D tentatively TRBD2 (6 bases). The CDR3 is 14 amino acids. Germline CDR1 and CDR2: DFQATT and SNEGSKA (reference sequence). V gave up 4 bases and J gave up 5 bases, with 14 bases separating them. DNA for the CDR3: TGCAGTGCTACGCGGGACTCAACGACCGGGGAGCTGTTTTTT. It yields the protein CSATRDSTTGELFF.

The chain recombines TRBV11-2 with TRBJ1-1; tentative D call: TRBD1 (6 bases). Germline values: CDR1 SGHAT, CDR2 FQNNGV. The V end was cut by 4 bases, the J end by 5 bases, with 8 bases between. The CDR3 length is 12 residues. The CDR3 loop is CASSSQGTEAFF. The CDR3 bases are TGTGCCAGCAGCTCCCAGGGGACTGAAGCTTTCTTT.

The V gene is TRBV20-1, the J gene TRBJ2-1; no firm D call. The CDR3 has 12 residues. Trimming left V 5 bases short and J 15 bases short, with 20 bases between. Germline loops: CDR1 DFQATT, CDR2 SNEGSKA (reference sequence). The CDR3 spells CSASTGSLIWFF. The CDR3 nucleotides are TGCAGTGCTTCAACCGGGTCATTAATATGGTTCTTC.

Concerning this clonotype itself: Compared with germline, one end of the junction differs, possibly owing to a read error. The chain employs TRBV7-7 and TRBJ2-3; D is uncertain. Looked up from germline, CDR1 is SSHAT and CDR2 is FNYEAQ (reference sequence). CDR3 length: 13 residues. As DNA, the CDR3 is TGTGCTAGCAGCTTAGATGGCACAGATACGCAGTATTTT. This codes for CASSLDGTDTQYF.

The chain links TRBV5-4 to TRBJ2-5; 9 bases fit TRBD2. V was clipped by 2 bases and J by 4 bases; unmatched bases: 6. CDR3 length: 15 residues. Germline loops: CDR1 SGHNT, CDR2 YYREEE (reference sequence). Here the CDR3 reads CASSFAGGLRETQYF. DNA for the CDR3: TGTGCCAGCAGCTTTGCGGGGGGGCTACGAGAGACCCAGTACTTC.

The CDR3: CASSGPGNNEKLFF. Written as DNA, the CDR3 is TGTGCCAGCAGCGGCCCGGGAAATAATGAAAAACTGTTTTTT. The chain uses TRBV9 and TRBJ1-4, with D hard to call. Germline values: CDR1 SGDLS, CDR2 YYNGEE. The germline V and J ends were trimmed by 3 bases and 4 bases, with 10 bases remaining between them. The CDR3 runs 14 residues.

The chain uses TRBV6-5 and TRBJ2-1; D is unclear. Germline V gene lookup returns CDR1 MNHEY and CDR2 SVGAGI. V was clipped by 6 bases and J by 0 bases, with 6 bases between them. The CDR3 covers 13 residues. CDR3 DNA sequence: TGTGCCAGCAGGGTAAGCTCCTACAATGAGCAGTTCTTC. Its protein product is CASRVSSYNEQFF.

The J gene is TRBJ2-5, the V gene TRBV20-1; TRBD2 aligns across 9 bases. The CDR3 contains 14 residues. The germline V gene encodes CDR1 DFQATT and CDR2 SNEGSKA (reference sequence). V lost 6 bases, J lost 5 bases, and 10 bases stayed unmatched. The CDR3 DNA reads as TGCAGTGCCAAAACGGGACTAGCTTCGGAGACCCAGTACTTC. It yields the protein CSAKTGLASETQYF.

This chain connects TRBV4-1 to TRBJ1-4; D remains ambiguous. This CDR3 has 13 amino acids. Germline CDR1 and CDR2: MGHRA and YSYEKL. V shed 0 bases and J shed 8 bases, with 7 bases lying between them. As DNA, the CDR3 is TGCGCCAGCAGCCAAGAAAGGAGAGAAAAACTGTTTTTT. As protein: CASSQERREKLFF.

V and J are TRBV7-8 and TRBJ1-6; D ambiguous. The germline gives CDR1 SGHVS, CDR2 FQNEAQ. Trimming stripped 2 bases from V and 10 bases from J, with 9 bases between. This CDR3 is 13 amino acids long. The CDR3 reads CASSLKGNSPLHF. The CDR3 DNA reads as TGTGCCAGCAGCTTAAAAGGGAACTCACCCCTCCACTTT.

The rearrangement joins TRBV20-1 to TRBJ1-5; tentative D call: TRBD1 (5 bases). The CDR3 sequence is 12 residues long. V lost 5 bases, J lost 6 bases, and 11 bases lay in between. In germline, CDR1 is DFQATT, CDR2 SNEGSKA (reference sequence). The CDR3 DNA follows: TGCAGTGCTTCCGGGGCTGGTCAGCCCCAGCATTTT. Translating it yields CSASGAGQPQHF.

CDR3 protein: CSVALTASSSYEQYF. The CDR3 DNA is TGCAGCGTGGCCCTGACAGCTTCGAGCTCCTACGAGCAGTACTTC. The rearrangement links TRBV29-1 to TRBJ2-7, with D maybe TRBD1 (5 bases). V lost 6 bases and J 0 bases, leaving 18 bases between the germline ends. The CDR3 sequence is 15 residues long. Germline CDR1 reads SQVTM; CDR2 reads ANQGSEA.

This clonotype was recorded once. The V gene is TRBV7-2, the J gene TRBJ2-1, with TRBD1 matching 7 bases. This CDR3 is built from 12 residues. J gave up 14 bases and V 5 bases, and 9 bases lay outside the gene matches. The germline CDR1 and CDR2 sequences are SGHTA and FQGNSA. The CDR3 protein is CASSRQGSLKFF. CDR3 coding DNA: TGTGCCAGCAGCCGACAGGGAAGTTTGAAGTTCTTC.

The V and J genes are TRBV19 and TRBJ1-1, with D perhaps matching TRBD1 (5 bases). The germline V and J ends were trimmed by 3 bases and 1 base, with 15 bases remaining between them. This CDR3 comprises 16 residues. Germline CDR1 and CDR2: LNHDA and SQIVND (reference sequence). In DNA form, the CDR3 reads TGTGCCAGTAGTATTCCGCGGGGCCGGGCGAACACTGAAGCTTTCTTT. Residues: CASSIPRGRANTEAFF.

The rearrangement uses TRBV30 and TRBJ1-2; D might be TRBD1 (6 bases). Per germline, CDR1 GTSNPN and CDR2 SVGIG (reference sequence). CDR3 length equals 13 residues. V lost 8 bases and J lost 3, with 16 bases in between. The CDR3 DNA reads TGTGCCGGAACCAGGGACACCTACTATGGCTACACCTTC. It specifies CAGTRDTYYGYTF.

V usage is TRBV4-2 and J usage is TRBJ2-3; tentatively, D is TRBD2 (5 bases). V was trimmed by 0 bases and J by 6 bases, leaving 16 bases between them. The CDR3 sequence is 16 residues long. Germline lookup yields CDR1 LGHNA and CDR2 YNFKEQ. The CDR3 protein is CASSQEVDPLVDTQYF. The DNA of the CDR3 is TGTGCCAGCAGCCAAGAAGTGGACCCACTAGTCGATACGCAGTATTTT.

This sequence joins TRBV9 and TRBJ1-1; TRBD1 matches at 10 bases. Germline V gene lookup returns CDR1 SGDLS and CDR2 YYNGEE. J lost 3 bases, V lost 0 bases, and 5 bases had no gene match. The CDR3 length is 16 residues. The CDR3 DNA reads as TGTGCCAGCAGCGTAGCGGGACAGGGGCCGCACACTGAAGCTTTCTTT. It specifies CASSVAGQGPHTEAFF. Full variable domain (missing parts from reference TRBV9 and TRBJ1-1): DSGVTQTPKHLITATGQRVTLRCSPRSGDLSVYWYQQSLDQGLQFLIQYYNGEERAKGNILERFSAQQFPDLHSELNLSSLELGDSALYFCASSVAGQGPHTEAFFGQGTRLTVV.

The rearrangement joins TRBV3-1 to TRBJ2-1; 7 bases fit TRBD1. Trimming removed 6 bases from V and 7 bases from J; junction bases left unmatched: 6. CDR1 is LGHDT and CDR2 is YNNKEL in the germline V gene (reference sequence). This CDR3 contains 13 residues. In DNA, the CDR3 is TGTGCCAGCAGTCGCCTACAGGGGAATGAGCAGTTCTTC. This gives the protein CASSRLQGNEQFF.

This sequence joins TRBV5-1 and TRBJ1-1; 9 bases fit TRBD1. This CDR3 has 18 amino acids. Trimming cost V 1 base and J 1 base; bases outside gene matches: 11. Per germline, CDR1 SGHRS and CDR2 YFSETQ. The CDR3 region is CASSLMAQGATANTEAFF. CDR3 DNA: TGCGCCAGCAGCTTGATGGCACAGGGGGCGACTGCGAACACTGAAGCTTTCTTT.

The chain recombines TRBV20-1 with TRBJ2-5; 10 positions agree with TRBD2. V shed 4 bases, J shed 2 bases, and the junction held 4 bases outside the gene matches. The CDR3 has 14 amino acids. Germline CDR1 is DFQATT and CDR2 is SNEGSKA (reference sequence). Here the CDR3 reads CSAIRTSGQETQYF. CDR3 sequence (DNA): TGCAGTGCTATTCGGACTAGCGGACAAGAGACCCAGTACTTC.

CDR3 sequence (DNA): TGTGCCAGCAGCCCCCTAGCGGGGGGAGCCCATACTAAACACAATGAGCAGTTCTTC. This gives the protein CASSPLAGGAHTKHNEQFF. The chain combines TRBV14 with TRBJ2-1; 11 bases line up with TRBD2. This CDR3 contains 19 residues. J lost 5 bases, V lost 4 bases, and 16 bases had no gene match. The V gene's germline CDR1 is SGHDN and CDR2 FVKESK.